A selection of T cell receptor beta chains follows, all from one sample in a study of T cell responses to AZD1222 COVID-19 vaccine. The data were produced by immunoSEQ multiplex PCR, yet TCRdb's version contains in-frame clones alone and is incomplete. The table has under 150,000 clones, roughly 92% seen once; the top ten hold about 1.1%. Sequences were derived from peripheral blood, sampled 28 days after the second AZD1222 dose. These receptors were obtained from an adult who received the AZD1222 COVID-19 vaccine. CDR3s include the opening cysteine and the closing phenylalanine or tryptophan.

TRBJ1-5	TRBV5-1	CASSLDSPHQPQHF
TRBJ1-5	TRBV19	CATCGTGNQPQHF
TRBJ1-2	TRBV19	CASSPTWTVANYGYTF
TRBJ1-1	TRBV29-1	CSVEGRNTEAFF
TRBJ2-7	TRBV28	CASSLGSYEQYF
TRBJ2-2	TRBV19	CASSMGADANTGELFF
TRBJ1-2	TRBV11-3	CASSPARGTYGYTF
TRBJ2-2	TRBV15	CATSRDRIGELFF
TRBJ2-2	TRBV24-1	CATSDLGRDTGELFF
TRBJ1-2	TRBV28	CASSFAGTEFYGYTF
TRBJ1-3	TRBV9	CASSVGSGNTIYF
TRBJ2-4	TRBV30	CAWSVLGTNIQYF
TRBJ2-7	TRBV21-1	CASSKVSGGRDF
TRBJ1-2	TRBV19	CASSIIPRNHNYGYTF
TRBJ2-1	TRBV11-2	CASSWRTGGRNEQFF
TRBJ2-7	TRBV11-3	CASGSGAITGDEQYF
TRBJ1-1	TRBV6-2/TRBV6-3	CASSYGSYTEAFF
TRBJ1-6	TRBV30	CAWSVDRGDYNSPLHF
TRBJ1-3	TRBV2	CASRGQGFSGNTIYF
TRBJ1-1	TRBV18	CASSPQTDHEAFF
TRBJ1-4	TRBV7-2	CASSSDGLGREKLFF
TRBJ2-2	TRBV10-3	CAISGDSANTGELFF
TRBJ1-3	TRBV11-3	CASSLSRGGNTIYF
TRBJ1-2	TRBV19	CASSVGTRYGYTF
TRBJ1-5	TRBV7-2	CASSSGTANQPQHF
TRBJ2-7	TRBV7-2	CASSLVQGDYEQYF
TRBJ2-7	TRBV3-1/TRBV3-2	CASRKIRPRDSSYEQYF
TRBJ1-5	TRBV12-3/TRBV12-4	CASTTQSNQPQHF
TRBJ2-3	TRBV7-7	CASSLPGEAGGPSTDTQYF
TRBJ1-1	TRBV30	CAWSSMMNTEAFF
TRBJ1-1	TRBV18	CASSPGQGPGNTEAFF
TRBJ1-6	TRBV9	CASSVGRDTLPLHF
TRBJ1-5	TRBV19	CASSIRQGWNSNQPQHF
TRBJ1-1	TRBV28	CASSLSTVPGTEAFF
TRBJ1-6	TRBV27	CASTPRGRVNSNSPLHF
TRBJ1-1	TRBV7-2	CASSLVGGVDTEAFF
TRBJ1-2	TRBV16	CASSLFTTGGRYTF
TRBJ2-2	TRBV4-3	CASSQDRGHLNTGELFF
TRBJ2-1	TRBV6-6	CASSSVRNEQFF
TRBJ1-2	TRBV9	CASSPQGAHYGYTF
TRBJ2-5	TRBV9	CASSVRDREQETQYF
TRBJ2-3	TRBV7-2	CASSLATSGVSTDTQYF
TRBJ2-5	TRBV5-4	CASSPGGFSGAYQETQYF
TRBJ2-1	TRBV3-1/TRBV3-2	CASSPRGQGYNEQFF
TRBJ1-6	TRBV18	CASSPITGGNSPLHF